This TCR beta chain was recovered during a study of blood T cell repertoires in COVID-19. TCRdb's copy holds only in-frame clones and misses some; the assay was immunoSEQ multiplex PCR. The repertoire includes 100,000 or so clones, 87% of them detected once, and 4% to 5.5% sits in the top ten. This clonotype was obtained from a woman between 45 and 65 years old with COVID-19, enrolled during active disease. The sequencing input was peripheral blood.

DNA for the CDR3: TGTGCCAGCAGCTCCAGCGGGGTGGGTAACGAGCAGTACTTC. This translates into CASSSSGVGNEQYF. The chain is built from TRBV13 and TRBJ2-7, with TRBD2 matching over 7 bases. Germline V lookup: CDR1 PRHDT, CDR2 FYEKMQ (reference sequence). The CDR3 extends over 14 amino acids. V lost 4 bases, J lost 5 bases, and 8 bases stayed unmatched.